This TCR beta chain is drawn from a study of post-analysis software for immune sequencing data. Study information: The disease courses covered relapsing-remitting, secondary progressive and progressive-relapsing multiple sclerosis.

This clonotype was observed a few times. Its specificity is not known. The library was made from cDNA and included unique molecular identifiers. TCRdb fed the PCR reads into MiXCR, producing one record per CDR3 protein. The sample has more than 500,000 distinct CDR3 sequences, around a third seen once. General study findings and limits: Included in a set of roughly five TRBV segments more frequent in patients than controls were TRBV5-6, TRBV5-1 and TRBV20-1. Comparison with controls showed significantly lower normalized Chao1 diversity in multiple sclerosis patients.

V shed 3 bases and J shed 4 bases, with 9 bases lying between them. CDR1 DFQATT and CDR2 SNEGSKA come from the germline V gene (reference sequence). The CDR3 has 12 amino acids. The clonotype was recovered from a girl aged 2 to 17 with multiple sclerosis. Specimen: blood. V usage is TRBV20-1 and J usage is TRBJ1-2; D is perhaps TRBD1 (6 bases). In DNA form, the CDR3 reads TGCAGTGCTAGGGACAGTTTCTATGGCTACACCTTC. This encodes CSARDSFYGYTF.